This paragraph reports one T cell receptor beta chain. As yet, its antigen is unknown. This sample is part of a study of response to subunit inactivated influenza vaccine. Germline V gene lookup returns CDR1 LGHNA and CDR2 YNFKEQ. Trimming removed 1 base from V and 3 bases from J, with 13 bases in between. The CDR3 consists of 15 residues. TCRdb analysed the RT-PCR reads with MiXCR anew, one entry per CDR3 protein. The top ten clones hold 11% of a sample with about 180,000 distinct CDR3 sequences, around 8.8% of them seen once. Overall study findings and caveats: The authors put forward the suggestion that each seasonal influenza vaccination may bring in only a limited number of new T cells.

The receptor was derived from a man in his fifties or sixties who received an inactivated influenza vaccine. Specimen: non-naive T cells sorted from PBMCs, collected on the day of vaccination. The chain has TRBV4-2 and TRBJ2-7; D may be TRBD1 or TRBD2 (5 bases each). The CDR3 bases are TGTGCCAGCAGCCAAGTCCGGGACGAGTTCTACGAGCAGTACTTC. Translated, it gives CASSQVRDEFYEQYF.